The 11 T cell receptor beta chains listed next were all sequenced from one sample in a study of beta chain features in type 1 diabetes listed by TCRdb under 2018. The protocol used for the library was the immunoSEQ multiplex PCR assay. The entire amount of isolated RNA was reverse transcribed using the High Capacity cDNA Reverse Transcription Kit, so the sequenced TCRB transcripts were expressed ones. Imported from immuneACCESS, the table was reduced by TCRdb to in-frame sequences with V and J called. These copies leave out some clones; in studies compared against another copy, an unresolved V gene accounts for under half, and the cause of the remainder is not known. This sample is represented by some 15,000 clones; less than 50% of them were singletons. The top ten constitute over 0.45% of the sample. Sequencing was done on a sample of stem cell memory CD4+ T cells from blood. The cell subset or site label corresponds to: stem cell-like memory CD4+ T cells. The receptors here all came from a middle-aged woman in good health.

This chain uses TRBV6-6 with TRBJ2-7, with D hard to call. The germline V gene has CDR1 MNHNY and CDR2 SVGAGI (reference sequence). The V and J ends lost 1 base and 2 bases respectively, with 9 bases between them. The CDR3 totals 14 residues. CDR3 protein: CASSYYYKTYEQYF. The CDR3 bases are TGTGCCAGCAGTTACTATTACAAAACCTACGAGCAGTACTTC.

This clone was detected only a few times. V usage is TRBV29-1 and J usage is TRBJ1-3; TRBD1 matches 8 bases. The CDR3 length is 14 residues. Germline V gene sequence: CDR1 SQVTM, CDR2 ANQGSEA. The V gene end was trimmed by 5 bases and the J gene end by 9 bases; junction bases not matched to a gene: 12. CDR3 DNA sequence: TGCAGCGTTCGGATTCAGGGGGCCTCGGTCACCATATATTTT. Amino acid sequence: CSVRIQGASVTIYF.

This clone came up a few times. CDR3 protein: CASSLVTGWGANVLTF. CDR3 bases: TGTGCCAGCAGCTTGGTGACCGGGTGGGGGGCCAACGTCCTGACTTTC. The chain links TRBV5-8 to TRBJ2-6; D uncertain. V lost 0 bases to trimming and J lost 4 bases, with 11 bases between them. The CDR3 spans 16 residues. Germline assignment: CDR1 SGHTS and CDR2 YDEGEE. Full variable domain (remainder filled in from reference TRBV5-8 and TRBJ2-6): EAGVTQSPTHLIKTRGQQATLRCSPISGHTSVYWYQQALGLGLQFLLWYDEGEERNRGNFPPRFSGRQFPNYSSELNVNALELEDSALYLCASSLVTGWGANVLTFGAGSRLTVL.

This clone was picked up a small number of times. The rearrangement links TRBV5-1 to TRBJ1-6, with 10 bases identical to TRBD1. The germline gives CDR1 SGHRS, CDR2 YFSETQ. The V segment lost 7 bases and the J segment 9 bases; nucleotides outside the gene matches: 10. The CDR3 spans 15 residues. The CDR3 region is CASRRQGAMSSPLHF. The CDR3 region has the DNA TGCGCCAGCCGAAGACAGGGGGCAATGAGTTCACCCCTCCACTTT.

The chain carries TRBV7-2 and TRBJ1-2; D not certain. Germline CDR1 is SGHTA and CDR2 is FQGNSA. V was pared by 1 base and J by 4 bases, with 10 bases between. The CDR3 is 14 residues long. The CDR3 nucleotides are TGTGCCAGCAGCTTAGGATCTCCCGGCTATGGCTACACCTTC. Protein product: CASSLGSPGYGYTF.

The V gene is TRBV9, the J gene TRBJ2-7; weak D call: TRBD1 (6 bases). With 3 bases removed from V and 0 bases from J, the gap between germline ends came to 10 bases. The CDR3 has 14 amino acids. Germline V CDR1 and CDR2: SGDLS, YYNGEE. The chain's CDR3 is CASSAGVVSYEQYF. DNA for the CDR3: TGTGCCAGCAGCGCAGGGGTTGTCTCCTACGAGCAGTACTTC.

This clone was observed a handful of times. V usage is TRBV5-4 and J usage is TRBJ2-1; D unclear. The CDR3 totals 13 residues. V lost 4 bases and J lost 0, with 5 bases in between. Looked up from germline, CDR1 is SGHNT and CDR2 is YYREEE (reference sequence). The CDR3 is CASSRSSYNEQFF. The CDR3 bases are TGTGCCAGCAGCCGTAGCTCCTACAATGAGCAGTTCTTC.

The chain recombines TRBV2 with TRBJ2-7, with TRBD1 identical over 8 bases. Germline V lookup: CDR1 SNHLY, CDR2 FYNNEI. The CDR3 loop spans 12 amino acids. Germline trimming cut 8 bases from V and 5 bases from J; bases unmatched to any gene: 5. The CDR3 nucleotides read TGTGCCAGCGGGGACAGGCCCAACGAGCAGTACTTC. It is translated as CASGDRPNEQYF.

CDR3 sequence: CASSPGQGPYEQYF. CDR3 coding DNA: TGTGCCAGCAGCCCGGGACAGGGGCCATACGAGCAGTACTTC. The rearrangement uses TRBV9 and TRBJ2-7; 10 bases agree with TRBD1. The CDR3 is 14 amino acids. Germline V gene data show CDR1 as SGDLS and CDR2 as YYNGEE. The V gene end was trimmed by 4 bases and the J gene end by 4 bases; junction bases not matched to a gene: 5.

This clone occurred a few times. The chain couples TRBV5-1 to TRBJ2-3, with 8 nucleotides matching TRBD2. The CDR3 runs 16 residues. Per the germline V gene, CDR1 is SGHRS and CDR2 is YFSETQ. Germline trimming cut 6 bases from V and 1 base from J; bases unmatched to any gene: 10. As DNA, the CDR3 is TGCGCCAGCACCAGGATCAGCGGGGGTGGCACAGATACGCAGTATTTT. This translates into CASTRISGGGTDTQYF.

This clone was counted only a few times. For the CDR3, the DNA is TGTGCCAGCAACAACAGGGATAATTCACCCCTCCACTTT. Its translation: CASNNRDNSPLHF. This rearrangement joins TRBV28 to TRBJ1-6; possible D gene TRBD1, 6 bases. The germline gives CDR1 MDHEN, CDR2 SYDVKM. Trimming shortened V by 7 bases and J by 5 bases, and 9 bases separated the two germline ends. This CDR3 is built from 13 residues.